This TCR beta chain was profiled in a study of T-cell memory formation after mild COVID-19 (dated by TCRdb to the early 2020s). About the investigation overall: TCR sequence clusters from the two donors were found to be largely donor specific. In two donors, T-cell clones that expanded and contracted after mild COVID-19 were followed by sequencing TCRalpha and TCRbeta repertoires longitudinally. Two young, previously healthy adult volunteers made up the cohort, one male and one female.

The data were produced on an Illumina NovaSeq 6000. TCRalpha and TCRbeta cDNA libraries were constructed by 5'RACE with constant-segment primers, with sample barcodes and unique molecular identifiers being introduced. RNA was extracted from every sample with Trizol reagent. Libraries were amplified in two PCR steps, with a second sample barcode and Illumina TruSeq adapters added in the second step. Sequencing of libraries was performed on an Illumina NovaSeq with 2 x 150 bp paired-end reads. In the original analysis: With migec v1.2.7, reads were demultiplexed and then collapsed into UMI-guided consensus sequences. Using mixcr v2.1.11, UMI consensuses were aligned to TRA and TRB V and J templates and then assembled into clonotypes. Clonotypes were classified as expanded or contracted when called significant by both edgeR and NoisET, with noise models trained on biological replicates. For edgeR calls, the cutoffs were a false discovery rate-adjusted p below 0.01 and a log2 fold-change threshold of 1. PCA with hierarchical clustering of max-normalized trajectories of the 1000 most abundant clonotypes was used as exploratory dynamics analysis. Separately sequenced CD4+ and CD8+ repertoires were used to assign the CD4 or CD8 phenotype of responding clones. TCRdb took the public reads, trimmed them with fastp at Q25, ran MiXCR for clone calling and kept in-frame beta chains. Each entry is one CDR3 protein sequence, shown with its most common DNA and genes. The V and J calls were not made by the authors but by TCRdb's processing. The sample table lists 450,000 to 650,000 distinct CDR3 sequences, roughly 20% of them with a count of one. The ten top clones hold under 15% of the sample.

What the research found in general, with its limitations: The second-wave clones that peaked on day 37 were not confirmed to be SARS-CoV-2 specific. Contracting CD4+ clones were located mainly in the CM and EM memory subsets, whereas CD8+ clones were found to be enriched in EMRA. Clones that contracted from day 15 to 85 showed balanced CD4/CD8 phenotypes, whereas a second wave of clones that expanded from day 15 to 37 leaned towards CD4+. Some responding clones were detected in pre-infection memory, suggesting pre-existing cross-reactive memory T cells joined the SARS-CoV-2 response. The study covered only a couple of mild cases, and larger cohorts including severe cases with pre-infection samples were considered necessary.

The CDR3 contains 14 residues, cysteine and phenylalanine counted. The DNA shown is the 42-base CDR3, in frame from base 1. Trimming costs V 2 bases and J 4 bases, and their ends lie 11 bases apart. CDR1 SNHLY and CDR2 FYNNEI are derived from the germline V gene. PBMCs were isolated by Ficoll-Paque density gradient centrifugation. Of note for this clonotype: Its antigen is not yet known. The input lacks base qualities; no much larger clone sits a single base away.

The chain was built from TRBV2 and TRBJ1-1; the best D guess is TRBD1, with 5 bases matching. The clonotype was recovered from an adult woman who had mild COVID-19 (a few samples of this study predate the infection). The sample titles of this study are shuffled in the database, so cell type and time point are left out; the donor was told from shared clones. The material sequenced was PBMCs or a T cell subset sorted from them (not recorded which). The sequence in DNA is TGTGCCAGCAGTGAAAGGGGTAGATTCACTGAAGCTTTCTTT. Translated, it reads CASSERGRFTEAFF.